This TCR beta chain is from a study of cytomegalovirus exposure and HLA in healthy donors. Study information: Drawn from HLA-typed donors, approximately 85 million unique TCRs were held in an early data release. Points from the study as a whole: HLA alleles were associated with roughly 17,000 TCR beta sequences in a later analysis at 0.05 false discovery rate.

In germline, CDR1 is SGHRS, CDR2 YFSETQ. V shed 4 bases and J shed 0 bases, with 16 bases lying between them. The CDR3 runs 17 residues. In the PCR, 60 Vbeta and 13 Jbeta primers were used. Produced via immunoSEQ multiplex PCR; TCRdb's table is partial and in-frame only. The data contain more than 70,000 clones, about 73% of them singletons. In this sample, this clone turned up a few times. Its antigen is as yet unknown. The receptor was isolated from a woman aged 45-65 years in good health and CMV-seropositive. Sequences were obtained from PBMCs. The rearrangement uses TRBV5-1 and TRBJ2-2; a weak D match, TRBD1 (6 bases). CDR3 in amino acids: CASSQRPDSTNTGELFF. The DNA for the CDR3 is TGCGCCAGCAGCCAGCGCCCGGACAGCACGAACACCGGGGAGCTGTTTTTT.